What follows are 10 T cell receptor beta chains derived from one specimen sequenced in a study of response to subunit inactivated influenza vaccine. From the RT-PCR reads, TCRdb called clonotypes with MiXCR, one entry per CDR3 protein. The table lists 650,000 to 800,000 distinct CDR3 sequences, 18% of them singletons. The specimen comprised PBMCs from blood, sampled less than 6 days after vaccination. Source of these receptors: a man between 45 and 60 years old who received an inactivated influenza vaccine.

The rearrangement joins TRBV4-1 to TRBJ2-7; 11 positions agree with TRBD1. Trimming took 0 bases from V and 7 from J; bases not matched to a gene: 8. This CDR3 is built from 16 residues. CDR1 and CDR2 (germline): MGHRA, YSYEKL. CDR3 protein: CASSQDPGQGVEEQYF. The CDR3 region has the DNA TGCGCCAGCAGCCAAGATCCGGGACAGGGGGTCGAGGAGCAGTACTTC.

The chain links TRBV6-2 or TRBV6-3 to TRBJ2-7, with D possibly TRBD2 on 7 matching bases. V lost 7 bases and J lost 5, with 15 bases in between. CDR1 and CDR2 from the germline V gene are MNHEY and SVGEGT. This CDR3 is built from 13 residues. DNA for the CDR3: TGTGCCAGCATCGGGACGGGGGGCGACGAGCAGTACTTC. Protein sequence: CASIGTGGDEQYF.

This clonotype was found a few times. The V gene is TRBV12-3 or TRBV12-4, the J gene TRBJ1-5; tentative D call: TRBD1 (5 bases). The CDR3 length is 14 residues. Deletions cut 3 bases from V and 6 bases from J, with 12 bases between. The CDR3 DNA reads TGTGCCAGCAGTTTCGGGCAGGGCCTTCAGCCCCAGCATTTT. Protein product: CASSFGQGLQPQHF.

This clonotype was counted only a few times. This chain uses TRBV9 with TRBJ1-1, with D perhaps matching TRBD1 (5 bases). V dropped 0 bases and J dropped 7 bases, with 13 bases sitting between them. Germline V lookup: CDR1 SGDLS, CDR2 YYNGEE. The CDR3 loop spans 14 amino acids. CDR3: CASSVVTAGSEAFF. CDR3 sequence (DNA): TGTGCCAGCAGCGTAGTTACGGCAGGGAGTGAAGCTTTCTTT.

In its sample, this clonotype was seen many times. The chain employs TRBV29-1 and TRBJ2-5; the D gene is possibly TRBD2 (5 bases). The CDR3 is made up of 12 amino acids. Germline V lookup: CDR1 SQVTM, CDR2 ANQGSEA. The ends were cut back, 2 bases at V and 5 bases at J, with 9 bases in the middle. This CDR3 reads CSVERGTETQYF. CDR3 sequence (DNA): TGCAGCGTTGAACGGGGTACGGAGACCCAGTACTTC.

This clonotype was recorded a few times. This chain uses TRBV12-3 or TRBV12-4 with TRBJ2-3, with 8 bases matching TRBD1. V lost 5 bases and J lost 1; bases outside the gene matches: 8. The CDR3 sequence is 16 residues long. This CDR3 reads CASSPRTGWGTDTQYF. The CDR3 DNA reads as TGTGCCAGCAGTCCTAGGACAGGGTGGGGCACAGATACGCAGTATTTT.

The CDR3 DNA reads TGTGCCAGCAGCGCTGGGGGGACTGGAAACACTGAAGCTTTCTTT. It yields the protein CASSAGGTGNTEAFF. The V and J genes are TRBV9 and TRBJ1-1; D perhaps matches TRBD1 (5 bases). Germline CDR1 is SGDLS and CDR2 is YYNGEE. The CDR3 runs 15 residues. Trimming took off 3 bases at V and 2 bases at J, with 14 bases between the two ends.

Here the CDR3 reads CASSWDPLGETQYF. The CDR3 DNA reads TGCGCCAGCAGCTGGGACCCCCTTGGGGAGACCCAGTACTTC. The chain couples TRBV5-1 to TRBJ2-5; D may correspond to TRBD1 or TRBD2 (5 bases each). Looked up from germline, CDR1 is SGHRS and CDR2 is YFSETQ. Trimming pared 3 bases from V and 5 bases from J, leaving 14 bases between. The CDR3 is made up of 14 amino acids.

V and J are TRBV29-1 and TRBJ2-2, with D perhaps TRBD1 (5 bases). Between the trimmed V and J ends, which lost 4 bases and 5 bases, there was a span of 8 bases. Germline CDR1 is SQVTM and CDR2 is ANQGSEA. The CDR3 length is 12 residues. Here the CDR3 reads CSVVGATGELFF. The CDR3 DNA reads TGCAGCGTTGTTGGGGCTACCGGGGAGCTGTTTTTT.

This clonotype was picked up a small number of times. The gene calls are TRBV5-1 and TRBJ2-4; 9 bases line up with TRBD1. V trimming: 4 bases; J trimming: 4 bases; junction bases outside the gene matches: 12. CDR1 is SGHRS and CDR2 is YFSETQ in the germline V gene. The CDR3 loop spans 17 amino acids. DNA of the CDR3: TGCGCCAGCAGCCACCCCCTCTTGACAGGGGGAAAAAACATTCAGTACTTC. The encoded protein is CASSHPLLTGGKNIQYF.